This T cell receptor (beta chain) derives from a study of somatic mutations in cytotoxic T cells in rheumatoid arthritis. Libraries were prepared by immunoSEQ multiplex PCR; TCRdb keeps only in-frame clonotypes and omits some of them. Among around 18,000 clones, roughly four fifths were seen once, and the ten largest hold roughly an eighth. This clone was counted a single time. Sequences were obtained from CD8+ T cells sorted from blood. The source is an adult with rheumatoid arthritis.

The CDR3 loop reads CAWSVGGTQPQHF. The DNA for the CDR3 is TGTGCCTGGAGTGTTGGAGGGACCCAGCCCCAGCATTTT. The gene calls are TRBV30 and TRBJ1-5; perhaps TRBD1 as D (5 bases). The CDR3 loop spans 13 amino acids. Germline V CDR1 and CDR2: GTSNPN, SVGIG (reference sequence). V lost 0 bases and J lost 7, with 10 bases in between. Combining the CDR3 with reference TRBV30 and TRBJ1-5 gives the whole variable domain SQTIHQWPATLVQPVGSPLSLECTVEGTSNPNLYWYRQAAGRGLQLLFYSVGIGQISSEVPQNLSASRPQDRQFILSSKKLLLSDSGFYLCAWSVGGTQPQHFGDGTRLSIL.